This TCR beta chain was recorded in a study of early T cells in non-severe SARS-CoV-2 infection. On the study more broadly: Investigators sequenced bulk RNA drawn from unsorted whole blood, and chains remained unpaired. Study findings and constraints: Private and CD4 specificities were missed by VDJdb matching, skewed to anti-spike CD8.

V lost 1 base and J lost 0; bases outside the gene matches: 19. Germline CDR1 SEHNR, CDR2 FQNEAQ (reference sequence). The CDR3 contains 21 residues. This clonotype was recorded at least ten times. Its antigen is unknown. Individual cDNA molecules received unique molecular identifiers during library preparation. TCRdb called the 5' RACE reads again in MiXCR, with one record for every CDR3 protein. Of over 50,000 distinct CDR3 sequences in the sample, roughly 12% were seen once. The TCR originated in an adult who was a healthcare worker with PCR-confirmed SARS-CoV-2 infection or an uninfected control (not recorded which). The chain links TRBV7-9 to TRBJ1-1; 8 bases are a match to TRBD1. Sequences were obtained from whole blood. The CDR3 region is CASSLGPGQVTPIHVNTEAFF. The CDR3 DNA reads as TGTGCCAGCAGCTTAGGTCCGGGACAGGTAACCCCTATCCATGTGAACACTGAAGCTTTCTTT.